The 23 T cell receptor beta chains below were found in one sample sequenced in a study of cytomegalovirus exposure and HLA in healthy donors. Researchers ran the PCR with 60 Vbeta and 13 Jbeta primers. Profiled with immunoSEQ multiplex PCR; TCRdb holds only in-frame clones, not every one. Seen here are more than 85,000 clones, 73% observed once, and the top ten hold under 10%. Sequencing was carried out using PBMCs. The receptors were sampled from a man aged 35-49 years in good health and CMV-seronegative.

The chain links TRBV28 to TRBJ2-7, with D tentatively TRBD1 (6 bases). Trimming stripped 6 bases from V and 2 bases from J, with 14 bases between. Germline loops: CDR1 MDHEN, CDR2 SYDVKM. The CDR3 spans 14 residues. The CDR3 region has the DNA TGTGCCAGCAGCGTACGGGACATCCCCTACGAGCAGTACTTC. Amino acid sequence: CASSVRDIPYEQYF.

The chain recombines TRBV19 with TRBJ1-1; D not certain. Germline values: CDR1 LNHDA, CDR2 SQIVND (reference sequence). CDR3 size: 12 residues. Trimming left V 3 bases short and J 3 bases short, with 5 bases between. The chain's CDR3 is CASSIPDTEAFF. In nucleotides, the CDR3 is TGTGCCAGTAGTATCCCGGACACTGAAGCTTTCTTT.

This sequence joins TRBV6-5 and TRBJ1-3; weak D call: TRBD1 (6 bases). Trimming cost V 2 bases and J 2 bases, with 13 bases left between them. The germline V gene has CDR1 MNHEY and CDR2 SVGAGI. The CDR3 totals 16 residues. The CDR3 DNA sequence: TGTGCCAGCAGTTACGGACCACAGGGTGCTGGAAACACCATATATTTT. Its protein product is CASSYGPQGAGNTIYF.

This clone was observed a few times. The CDR3 spells CASRQGISNQPQHF. DNA of the CDR3: TGTGCCAGTCGACAGGGGATCAGCAATCAGCCCCAGCATTTT. The genes are TRBV27 and TRBJ1-5; TRBD1 matches 8 bases. Germline loops: CDR1 MNHEY, CDR2 SMNVEV (reference sequence). V lost 9 bases to trimming and J lost 1 base; unmatched junction nucleotides: 5. The CDR3 is made up of 14 amino acids.

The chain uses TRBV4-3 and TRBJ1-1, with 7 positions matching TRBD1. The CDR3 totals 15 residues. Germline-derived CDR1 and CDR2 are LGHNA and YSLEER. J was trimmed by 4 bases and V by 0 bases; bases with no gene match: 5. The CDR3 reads CASSQDRAGGTEAFF. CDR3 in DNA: TGCGCCAGCAGCCAAGATCGGGCAGGGGGCACTGAAGCTTTCTTT.

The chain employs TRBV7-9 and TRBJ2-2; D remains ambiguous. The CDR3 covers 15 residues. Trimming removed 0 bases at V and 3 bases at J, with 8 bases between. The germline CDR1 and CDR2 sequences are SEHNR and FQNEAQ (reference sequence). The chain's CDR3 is CASSLATSHTGELFF. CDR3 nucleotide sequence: TGTGCCAGCAGCTTAGCTACTTCCCACACCGGGGAGCTGTTTTTT.

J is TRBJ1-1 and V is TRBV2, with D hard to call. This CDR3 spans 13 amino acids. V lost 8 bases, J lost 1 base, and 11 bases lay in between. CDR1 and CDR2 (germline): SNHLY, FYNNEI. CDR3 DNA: TGTGCCAGCCAACGATCCAGGAACACTGAAGCTTTCTTT. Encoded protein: CASQRSRNTEAFF.

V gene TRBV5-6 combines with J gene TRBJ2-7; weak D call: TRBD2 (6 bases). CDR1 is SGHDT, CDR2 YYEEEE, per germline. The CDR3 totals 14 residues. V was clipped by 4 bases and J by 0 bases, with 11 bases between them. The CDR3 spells CASSRGASSYEQYF. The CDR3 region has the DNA TGTGCCAGCAGCCGCGGGGCTAGCTCCTACGAGCAGTACTTC.

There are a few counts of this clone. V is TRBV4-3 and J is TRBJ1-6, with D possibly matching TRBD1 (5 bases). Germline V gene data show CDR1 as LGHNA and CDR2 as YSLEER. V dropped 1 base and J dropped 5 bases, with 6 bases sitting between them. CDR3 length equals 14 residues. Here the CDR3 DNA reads TGCGCCAGCAGCCAAGGGGGGGATAATTCACCCCTCCACTTT. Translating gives CASSQGGDNSPLHF.

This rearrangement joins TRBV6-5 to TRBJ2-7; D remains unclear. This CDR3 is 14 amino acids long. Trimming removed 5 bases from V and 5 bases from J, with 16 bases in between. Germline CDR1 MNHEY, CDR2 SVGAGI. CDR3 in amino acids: CASSKLNRNHEQYF. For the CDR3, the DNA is TGTGCCAGCAGTAAATTAAACAGAAACCACGAGCAGTACTTC.

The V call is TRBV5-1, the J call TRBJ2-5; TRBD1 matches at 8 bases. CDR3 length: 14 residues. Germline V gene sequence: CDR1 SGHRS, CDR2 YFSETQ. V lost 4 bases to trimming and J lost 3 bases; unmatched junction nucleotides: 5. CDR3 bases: TGCGCCAGCAGCCCAGGACAGGGCAAAGAGACCCAGTACTTC. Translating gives CASSPGQGKETQYF.

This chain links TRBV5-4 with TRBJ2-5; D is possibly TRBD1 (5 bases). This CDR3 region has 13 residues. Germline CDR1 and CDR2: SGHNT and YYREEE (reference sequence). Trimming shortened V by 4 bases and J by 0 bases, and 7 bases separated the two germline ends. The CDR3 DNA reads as TGTGCCAGCAGCGTGGACAACCAAGAGACCCAGTACTTC. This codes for CASSVDNQETQYF.

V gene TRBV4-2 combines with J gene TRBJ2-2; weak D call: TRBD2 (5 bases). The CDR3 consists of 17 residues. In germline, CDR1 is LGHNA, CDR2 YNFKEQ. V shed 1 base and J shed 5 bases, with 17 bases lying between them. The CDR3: CASSQAQTRTPTGELFF. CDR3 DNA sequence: TGTGCCAGCAGCCAAGCTCAAACTAGGACTCCGACCGGGGAGCTGTTTTTT.

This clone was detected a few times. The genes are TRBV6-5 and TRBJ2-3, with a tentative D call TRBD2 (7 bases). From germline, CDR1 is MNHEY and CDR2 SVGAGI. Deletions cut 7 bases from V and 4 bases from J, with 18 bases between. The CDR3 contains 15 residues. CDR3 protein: CASTNGGGGADTQYF. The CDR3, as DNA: TGTGCCAGCACCAATGGGGGGGGCGGGGCAGATACGCAGTATTTT.

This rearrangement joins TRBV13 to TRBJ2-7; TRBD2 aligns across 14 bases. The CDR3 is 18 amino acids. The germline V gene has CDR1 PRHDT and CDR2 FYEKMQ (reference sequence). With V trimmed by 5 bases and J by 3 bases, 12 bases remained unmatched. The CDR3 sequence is CASSPGIGLAGGVYEQYF. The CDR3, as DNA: TGTGCCAGCAGCCCGGGGATCGGACTAGCGGGGGGCGTCTACGAGCAGTACTTC. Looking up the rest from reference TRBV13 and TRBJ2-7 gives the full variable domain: AAGVIQSPRHLIKEKRETATLKCYPIPRHDTVYWYQQGPGQDPQFLISFYEKMQSDKGSIPDRFSAQQFSDYHSELNMSSLELGDSALYFCASSPGIGLAGGVYEQYFGPGTRLTVT.

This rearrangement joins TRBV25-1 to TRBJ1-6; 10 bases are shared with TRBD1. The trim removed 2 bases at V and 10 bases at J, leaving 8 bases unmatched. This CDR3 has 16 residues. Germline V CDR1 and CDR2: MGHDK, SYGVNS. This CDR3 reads CASSEIGQGVGSPLHF. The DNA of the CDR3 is TGTGCCAGCAGTGAAATTGGACAGGGGGTAGGCTCACCCCTCCACTTT.

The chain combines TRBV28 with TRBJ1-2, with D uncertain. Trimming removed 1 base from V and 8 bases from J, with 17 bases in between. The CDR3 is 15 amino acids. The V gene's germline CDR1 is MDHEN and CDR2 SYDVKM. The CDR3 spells CASSLSAVADLGYTF. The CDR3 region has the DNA TGTGCCAGCAGTTTATCGGCAGTGGCGGATTTGGGCTACACCTTC.

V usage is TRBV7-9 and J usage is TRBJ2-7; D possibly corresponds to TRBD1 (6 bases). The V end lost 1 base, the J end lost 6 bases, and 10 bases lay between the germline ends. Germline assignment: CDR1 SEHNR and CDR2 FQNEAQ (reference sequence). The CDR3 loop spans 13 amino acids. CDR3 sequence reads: CASSLGTETEQYF. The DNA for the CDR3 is TGTGCCAGCAGCTTAGGGACAGAAACCGAGCAGTACTTC. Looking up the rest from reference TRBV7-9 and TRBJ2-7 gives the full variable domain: DTGVSQNPRHKITKRGQNVTFRCDPISEHNRLYWYRQTLGQGPEFLTYFQNEAQLEKSRLLSDRFSAERPKGSFSTLEIQRTEQGDSAMYLCASSLGTETEQYFGPGTRLTVT.

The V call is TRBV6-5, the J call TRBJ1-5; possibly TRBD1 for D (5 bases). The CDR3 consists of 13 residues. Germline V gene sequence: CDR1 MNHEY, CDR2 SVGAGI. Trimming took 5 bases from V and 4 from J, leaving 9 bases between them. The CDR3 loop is CASSDQGNQPQHF. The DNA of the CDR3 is TGTGCCAGCAGTGATCAGGGAAATCAGCCCCAGCATTTT.

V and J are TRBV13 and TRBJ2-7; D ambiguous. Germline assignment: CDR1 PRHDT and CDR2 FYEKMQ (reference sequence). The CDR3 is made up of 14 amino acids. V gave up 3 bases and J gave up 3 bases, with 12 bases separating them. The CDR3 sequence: CASSLIQSYYEQYF. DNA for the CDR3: TGTGCCAGCAGCTTGATACAGAGTTACTACGAGCAGTACTTC.

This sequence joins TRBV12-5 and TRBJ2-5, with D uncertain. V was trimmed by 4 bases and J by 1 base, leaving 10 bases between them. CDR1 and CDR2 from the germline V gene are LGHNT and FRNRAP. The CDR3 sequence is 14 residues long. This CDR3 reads CASGSRPLQETQYF. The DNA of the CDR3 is TGTGCTAGTGGTTCTAGACCGCTCCAAGAGACCCAGTACTTC.

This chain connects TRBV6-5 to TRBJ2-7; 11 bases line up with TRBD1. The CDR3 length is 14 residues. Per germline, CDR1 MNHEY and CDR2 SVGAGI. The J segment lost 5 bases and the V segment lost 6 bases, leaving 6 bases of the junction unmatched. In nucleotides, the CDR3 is TGTGCCAGCAGACCGGGACAGGGGGTCGACGAGCAGTACTTC. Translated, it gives CASRPGQGVDEQYF.

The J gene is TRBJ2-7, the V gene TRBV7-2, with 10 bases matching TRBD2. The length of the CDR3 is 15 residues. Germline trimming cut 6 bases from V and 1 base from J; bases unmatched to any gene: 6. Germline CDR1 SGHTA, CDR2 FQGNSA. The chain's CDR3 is CASRAGLAESYEQYF. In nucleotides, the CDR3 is TGTGCCAGCAGGGCAGGACTAGCGGAATCCTACGAGCAGTACTTC.